This T cell receptor beta chain was found in a study of T-cell reconstitution after alpha-beta-depleted transplantation in children. TCRbeta library preparation incorporated unique molecular identifiers. TCRdb reprocessed the PCR reads with MiXCR, giving one entry per CDR3 protein. The sample records under 450,000 distinct CDR3 sequences, less than 15% being singletons. In germline, CDR1 is SGHAT, CDR2 FQNNGV. The CDR3 loop spans 14 amino acids. Trimming removed 4 bases from V and 5 bases from J, with 14 bases in between. This rearrangement joins TRBV11-2 to TRBJ2-5; no definite D call. The starting material was PBMCs, obtained from the stem cell graft. The source is a human donor who donated a stem cell graft to a child with Fanconi anemia. CDR3 DNA: TGTGCCAGCAGCTCGGACGGAGTAGGTGAGACCCAGTACTTC. Translation: CASSSDGVGETQYF.